This entry lists 30 T cell receptor beta chains sequenced from one sample in a study of T cell responses to AZD1222 COVID-19 vaccine. Sequencing used immunoSEQ multiplex PCR; TCRdb keeps in-frame clones, though not all of them. Of 150,000 to 250,000 clones listed, 90% to 95% are singletons. The material was peripheral blood, obtained 28 days after the second AZD1222 dose. Source of these receptors: an adult who received the AZD1222 COVID-19 vaccine.

A few counts support this clone. The chain links TRBV24-1 to TRBJ1-2; D is perhaps TRBD1 (5 bases). The CDR3 extends over 13 amino acids. V was clipped by 3 bases and J by 4 bases, with 8 bases between them. From germline, CDR1 is KGHDR and CDR2 SFDVKD. This chain's CDR3 is CATSDGGVYGYTF. In DNA form, the CDR3 reads TGTGCCACCAGTGATGGGGGGGTCTATGGCTACACCTTC.

This clone was counted once. The CDR3 DNA reads as TGTGCCATCACAAACAGTTTCGACAATGAGCAGTTCTTC. Translating gives CAITNSFDNEQFF. The genes are TRBV10-3 and TRBJ2-1; D is ambiguous. V lost 7 bases and J lost 5, with 12 bases in between. The CDR3 spans 13 residues. CDR1 and CDR2 (germline): ENHRY, SYGVKD.

This chain connects TRBV5-1 to TRBJ1-2; D remains ambiguous. Per germline, CDR1 SGHRS and CDR2 YFSETQ. The CDR3 sequence is 14 residues long. The V end was cut by 6 bases, the J end by 8 bases, with 20 bases between. As DNA, the CDR3 is TGCGCCAGCACCCTCGGTACCCCCGCGTGGGGCTACACCTTC. Translating gives CASTLGTPAWGYTF. The full variable domain, completed using reference TRBV5-1 and TRBJ1-2, is KAGVTQTPRYLIKTRGQQVTLSCSPISGHRSVSWYQQTPGQGLQFLFEYFSETQRNKGNFPGRFSGRQFSNSRSEMNVSTLELGDSALYLCASTLGTPAWGYTFGSGTRLTVV.

V and J are TRBV5-1 and TRBJ2-2; D is undetermined. From germline, CDR1 is SGHRS and CDR2 YFSETQ. CDR3 length: 13 amino acids. The V end was cut by 5 bases, the J end by 1 base, with 6 bases between. The CDR3: CASSIGNTGELFF. Here the CDR3 DNA reads TGCGCCAGCAGTATCGGGAACACCGGGGAGCTGTTTTTT.

This clone came up a few times. Other DNA sequences of this sample code for an identical CDR3. The chain carries TRBV2 and TRBJ1-6, with a tentative D call TRBD1 (5 bases). Trimming removed 4 bases from V and 0 bases from J, with 13 bases in between. Germline V gene sequence: CDR1 SNHLY, CDR2 FYNNEI. The CDR3 contains 17 residues. The CDR3 sequence: CASSGGGQSSYNSPLHF. The DNA of the CDR3 is TGTGCCAGCAGTGGGGGCGGACAAAGCTCCTATAATTCACCCCTCCACTTT.

This clone came up a few times. At one end, the junction sequence differs from germline, possibly due to a read error. This sequence joins TRBV29-1 and TRBJ2-5; possible D gene TRBD2, 5 bases. The CDR3 totals 13 residues. Germline lookup yields CDR1 SQVTM and CDR2 ANQGSEA. CDR3 loop: CSVEGLATETQYF. The CDR3 DNA reads TGCAGCGTCGAAGGTCTAGCAACGGAGACCCAGTACTTC. The whole variable domain, remainder taken from reference TRBV29-1 and TRBJ2-5, is SAVISQKPSRDICQRGTSLTIQCQVDSQVTMMFWYRQQPGQSLTLIATANQGSEATYESGFVIDKFPISRPNLTFSTLTVSNMSPEDSSIYLCSVEGLATETQYFGPGTRLLVL.

The gene calls are TRBV2 and TRBJ1-1; D is perhaps TRBD1 (6 bases). There are 13 residues in the CDR3. The V gene lost 7 bases and the J gene lost 2 bases, with 11 bases spanning the gap. Germline-derived CDR1 and CDR2 are SNHLY and FYNNEI. The CDR3 bases are TGTGCCAGCATTAGGGGGGCAAACACTGAAGCTTTCTTT. Its translation: CASIRGANTEAFF. The complete variable domain, with remaining parts taken from reference TRBV2 and TRBJ1-1, reads EPEVTQTPSHQVTQMGQEVILRCVPISNHLYFYWYRQILGQKVEFLVSFYNNEISEKSEIFDDQFSVERPDGSNFTLKIRSTKLEDSAMYFCASIRGANTEAFFGQGTRLTVV.

The V call is TRBV5-5, the J call TRBJ1-2; possibly TRBD1 for D (6 bases). With 0 bases removed from V and 4 bases from J, the gap between germline ends came to 13 bases. The germline CDR1 and CDR2 sequences are SGHKS and YYEKEE (reference sequence). CDR3 size: 15 residues. Here the CDR3 DNA reads TGTGCCAGCAGCTTGGTGTTCAGGGGAAGCTATGGCTACACCTTC. It encodes CASSLVFRGSYGYTF. The variable domain in full, completed from reference TRBV5-5 and TRBJ1-2, reads DAGVTQSPTHLIKTRGQQVTLRCSPISGHKSVSWYQQVLGQGPQFIFQYYEKEERGRGNFPDRFSARQFPNYSSELNVNALLLGDSALYLCASSLVFRGSYGYTFGSGTRLTVV.

As for this clone: This sample includes further DNA sequences coding for the same CDR3. The chain recombines TRBV3-1 (or the pseudogene TRBV3-2) with TRBJ1-3; no reliable D call. Germline V gene data show CDR1 as LGHDT and CDR2 as YNNKEL (reference sequence). The CDR3 consists of 15 residues. V lost 0 bases and J 0 bases, leaving 6 bases between the germline ends. The CDR3 here is CASSQDLSSGNTIYF. The CDR3 DNA reads TGTGCCAGCAGCCAAGATTTGAGCTCTGGAAACACCATATATTTT.

J is TRBJ1-4 and V is TRBV28; possibly TRBD1 for D (5 bases). Trimming pared 6 bases from V and 7 bases from J, leaving 15 bases between. Germline values: CDR1 MDHEN, CDR2 SYDVKM. The CDR3 has 14 amino acids. CDR3 in DNA: TGTGCCAGCAGCCTCGGGGGTTGGGTTGAAAAACTGTTTTTT. Encoded protein: CASSLGGWVEKLFF.

The chain couples TRBV9 to TRBJ1-2; possible D gene TRBD1, 6 bases. V lost 0 bases and J lost 2, with 17 bases in between. In germline, CDR1 is SGDLS, CDR2 YYNGEE. The CDR3 has 17 residues. CDR3 sequence: CASSVDGQTKTNYGYTF. CDR3 nucleotides: TGTGCCAGCAGCGTAGACGGACAGACGAAAACAAACTATGGCTACACCTTC.

This clone was observed once. The gene calls are TRBV27 and TRBJ1-2, with unresolved D. The CDR3 runs to 13 residues. CDR1 and CDR2 from the germline V gene are MNHEY and SMNVEV (reference sequence). The V end was cut by 2 bases, the J end by 1 base, with 5 bases between. CDR3 sequence reads: CASSLGVNYGYTF. For the CDR3, the DNA is TGTGCCAGCAGTTTAGGGGTTAACTATGGCTACACCTTC.

The rearrangement uses TRBV14 and TRBJ1-6; D is undetermined. The germline CDR1 and CDR2 sequences are SGHDN and FVKESK. The CDR3 is 15 amino acids. V was cut by 2 bases and J by 10 bases, with 15 bases left in between. The CDR3 DNA is TGTGCCAGCAGCCAACAAGGCGGCGGTCAATCACCCCTCCACTTT. Its translation: CASSQQGGGQSPLHF.

V is TRBV28 and J is TRBJ2-7, with 8 bases identical to TRBD1. The CDR3 sequence is 19 residues long. Germline CDR1 reads MDHEN; CDR2 reads SYDVKM. With 6 bases clipped from V and 0 bases from J, the junction kept 19 bases outside the gene matches. DNA for the CDR3: TGTGCCAGCAGCCCTGGGACAGGCGATCCCAACCTTCTCTCCTACGAGCAGTACTTC. Translating it yields CASSPGTGDPNLLSYEQYF.

V is TRBV7-2 and J is TRBJ1-6, with D possibly being TRBD1 (5 bases). The length of the CDR3 is 15 residues. Trimming took off 1 base at V and 9 bases at J, with 13 bases between the two ends. From germline, CDR1 is SGHTA and CDR2 FQGNSA. CDR3: CASSLDAGIGSPLHF. The CDR3 nucleotides read TGTGCCAGCAGCTTAGATGCAGGGATCGGTTCACCCCTCCACTTT.

The chain has TRBV2 and TRBJ1-2; TRBD1 aligns across 8 bases. V lost 4 bases and J lost 6; bases outside the gene matches: 4. This CDR3 is built from 13 residues. Per germline, CDR1 SNHLY and CDR2 FYNNEI. The CDR3 reads CASSVSTGDGYTF. DNA of the CDR3: TGTGCCAGCAGTGTATCGACAGGGGATGGCTACACCTTC.

This rearrangement joins TRBV6-2 or TRBV6-3 to TRBJ2-5; the D is unclear. Trimming shortened V by 2 bases and J by 5 bases, and 9 bases separated the two germline ends. The CDR3 runs to 13 residues. The germline V gene has CDR1 MNHEY and CDR2 SVGEGT. CDR3 in DNA: TGTGCCAGCAGTTACCAGGAATTGGAGACCCAGTACTTC. Amino acid sequence: CASSYQELETQYF.

The V call is TRBV2, the J call TRBJ1-1; D might be TRBD1 (5 bases). V lost 0 bases and J lost 1, with 15 bases in between. Germline V gene lookup returns CDR1 SNHLY and CDR2 FYNNEI. CDR3 length: 17 residues. In DNA form, the CDR3 reads TGTGCCAGCAGTGAAGCGAGGGGCCAGGTGACGAACACTGAAGCTTTCTTT. Encoded protein: CASSEARGQVTNTEAFF.

This chain connects TRBV27 to TRBJ1-2; possible D gene TRBD1, 6 bases. The CDR3 loop spans 14 amino acids. The germline V gene encodes CDR1 MNHEY and CDR2 SMNVEV (reference sequence). Deletions cut 6 bases from V and 4 bases from J, with 15 bases between. CDR3 sequence reads: CASRKFTGFYGYTF. The CDR3 DNA follows: TGTGCCAGCAGAAAATTTACAGGGTTCTATGGCTACACCTTC.

This clone was detected only once. The chain uses TRBV6-2 or TRBV6-3 and TRBJ1-3; D remains unclear. V was cut by 4 bases and J by 0 bases, with 7 bases left in between. CDR1 and CDR2 (germline): MNHEY, SVGEGT. The CDR3 is made up of 14 amino acids. This CDR3 reads CASSWNYSGNTIYF. The CDR3, as DNA: TGTGCCAGCAGTTGGAACTACTCTGGAAACACCATATATTTT.

The chain uses TRBV5-6 and TRBJ2-2; the D gene is possibly TRBD1 (5 bases). The length of the CDR3 is 16 residues. V lost 4 bases, J lost 0 bases, and 13 bases lay in between. Germline CDR1 SGHDT, CDR2 YYEEEE. The CDR3, as DNA: TGTGCCAGCAGCCATATACAGGAGACGAACACCGGGGAGCTGTTTTTT. Its protein product is CASSHIQETNTGELFF.

Remarks on this clone: This same CDR3 is encoded by further DNA sequences in the sample. The gene calls are TRBV3-1 (or the pseudogene TRBV3-2) and TRBJ2-5, with TRBD2 as a possible D gene (5 bases). V was clipped by 2 bases and J by 5 bases, with 12 bases between them. Germline CDR1 reads LGHDT; CDR2 reads YNNKEL (reference sequence). This CDR3 region has 14 residues. The CDR3 sequence: CASSQPPSSETQYF. CDR3 bases: TGTGCCAGCAGCCAACCACCTAGCTCTGAGACCCAGTACTTC.

The chain is built from TRBV9 and TRBJ1-3; 10 bases match TRBD1. The CDR3 extends over 17 amino acids. Looked up from germline, CDR1 is SGDLS and CDR2 is YYNGEE. Losses at the gene ends were 4 bases for V and 0 bases for J; bases not matched to a gene: 7. CDR3 protein: CASSPRTGGASGNTIYF. The CDR3 DNA is TGTGCCAGCAGCCCCCGGACAGGGGGGGCCTCTGGAAACACCATATATTTT.

This chain links TRBV18 with TRBJ1-1; a weak D match, TRBD1 (6 bases). Trimming took 3 bases from V and 0 from J, leaving 11 bases between them. From germline, CDR1 is KGHSH and CDR2 LQKENI. CDR3 length equals 15 residues. The CDR3 region is CASSPSTGMNTEAFF. DNA of the CDR3: TGTGCCAGCTCACCCTCGACAGGTATGAACACTGAAGCTTTCTTT. Full variable domain (rest looked up from reference TRBV18 and TRBJ1-1): NAGVMQNPRHLVRRRGQEARLRCSPMKGHSHVYWYRQLPEEGLKFMVYLQKENIIDESGMPKERFSAEFPKEGPSILRIQQVVRGDSAAYFCASSPSTGMNTEAFFGQGTRLTVV.

The gene calls are TRBV20-1 and TRBJ1-1, with D unclear. The V gene's germline CDR1 is DFQATT and CDR2 SNEGSKA (reference sequence). The CDR3 is 12 residues long. V dropped 3 bases and J dropped 6 bases, with 11 bases sitting between them. Here the CDR3 reads CSASGRPAEAFF. The CDR3 nucleotides read TGCAGTGCTAGTGGGCGACCGGCTGAAGCTTTCTTT.

The chain is built from TRBV5-4 and TRBJ2-4; 12 nucleotides match TRBD1. The CDR3 contains 16 residues. The germline CDR1 and CDR2 sequences are SGHNT and YYREEE (reference sequence). J lost 3 bases, V lost 4 bases, and 5 bases had no gene match. The CDR3 protein is CASSLGQGAVKNIQYF. DNA for the CDR3: TGTGCCAGCAGCCTGGGACAGGGGGCAGTCAAAAACATTCAGTACTTC.

The genes are TRBV7-6 and TRBJ1-1; D is possibly TRBD1 (6 bases). CDR3 length: 14 amino acids. The germline CDR1 and CDR2 sequences are SGHVS and FNYEAQ. Trimming left V 6 bases short and J 4 bases short, with 15 bases between. The CDR3 DNA is TGTGCCAGCAGTCCAGGGGCTAAGCGCACTGAAGCTTTCTTT. Its protein product is CASSPGAKRTEAFF.

V and J are TRBV27 and TRBJ1-1; D uncertain. The V end was cut by 8 bases, the J end by 6 bases, with 13 bases between. There are 12 residues in the CDR3. CDR1 MNHEY and CDR2 SMNVEV come from the germline V gene (reference sequence). The CDR3 is CASPGCFAEAFF. CDR3 nucleotides: TGTGCCAGCCCCGGGTGTTTCGCTGAAGCTTTCTTT.

This rearrangement joins TRBV5-4 to TRBJ1-4, with D perhaps matching TRBD1 (6 bases). The CDR3 spans 13 residues. The V gene lost 6 bases and the J gene lost 7 bases, with 13 bases spanning the gap. The germline V gene has CDR1 SGHNT and CDR2 YYREEE (reference sequence). The DNA for the CDR3 is TGTGCCAGCACCGACGACAGGAGTGAAAAACTGTTTTTT. Protein sequence: CASTDDRSEKLFF.

V gene TRBV28 combines with J gene TRBJ2-5, with D perhaps TRBD1 or TRBD2 (5 bases each). Per germline, CDR1 MDHEN and CDR2 SYDVKM. The CDR3 loop spans 14 amino acids. V was clipped by 6 bases and J by 0 bases, with 11 bases between them. The CDR3 coding sequence is TGTGCCAGCAGGCTTGGGGGAAACCAAGAGACCCAGTACTTC. Amino acid sequence: CASRLGGNQETQYF. Full variable domain (remainder filled in from reference TRBV28 and TRBJ2-5): DVKVTQSSRYLVKRTGEKVFLECVQDMDHENMFWYRQDPGLGLRLIYFSYDVKMKEKGDIPEGYSVSREKKERFSLILESASTNQTSMYLCASRLGGNQETQYFGPGTRLLVL.